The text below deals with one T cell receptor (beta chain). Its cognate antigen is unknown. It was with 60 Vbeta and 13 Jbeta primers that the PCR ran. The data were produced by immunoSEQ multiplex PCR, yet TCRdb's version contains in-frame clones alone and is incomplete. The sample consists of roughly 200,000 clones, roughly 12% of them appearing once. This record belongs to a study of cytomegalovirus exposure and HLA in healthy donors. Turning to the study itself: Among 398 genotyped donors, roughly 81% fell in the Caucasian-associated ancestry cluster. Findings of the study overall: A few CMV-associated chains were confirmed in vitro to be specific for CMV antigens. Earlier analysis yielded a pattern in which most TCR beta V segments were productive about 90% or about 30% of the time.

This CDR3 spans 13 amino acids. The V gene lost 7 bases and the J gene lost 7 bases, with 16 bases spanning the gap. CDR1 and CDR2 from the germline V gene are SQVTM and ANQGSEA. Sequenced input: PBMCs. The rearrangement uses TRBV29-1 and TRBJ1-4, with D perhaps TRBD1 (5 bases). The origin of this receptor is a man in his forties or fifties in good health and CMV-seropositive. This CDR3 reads CSALGAGGEKLFF. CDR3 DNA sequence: TGCAGCGCCCTTGGGGCGGGGGGTGAAAAACTGTTTTTT.